One and the same sample provided the 14 T cell receptor beta chains below, sequenced in a study of shared clonotypes between healthy human individuals. Generated by immunoSEQ multiplex PCR, the TCRdb table keeps only in-frame clones and is missing some. The sample holds 2 million to 2.5 million clones, 92% seen once. Sequenced sample: naive CD4+ T cells from PBMCs. As for subset: CD45RA+ positively selected. All receptors come from a man younger than 30 in good health. Some clones in this sample may be carry-over from other donors' samples.

The chain employs TRBV5-1 and TRBJ2-1, with 7 positions matching TRBD2. This CDR3 has 13 amino acids. Looked up from germline, CDR1 is SGHRS and CDR2 is YFSETQ. The trim removed 3 bases at V and 9 bases at J, leaving 6 bases unmatched. Here the CDR3 DNA reads TGCGCCAGCAGCTCTCCAGGGAGGGGTGAGCAGTTCTTC. Translated, it gives CASSSPGRGEQFF.

Remarks on this clone: This specimen includes other DNA sequences encoding the same CDR3. The V call is TRBV5-1, the J call TRBJ2-5, with no clear D. The CDR3 has 13 amino acids. Germline-derived CDR1 and CDR2 are SGHRS and YFSETQ. Trimming took off 2 bases at V and 2 bases at J, with 7 bases between the two ends. In DNA, the CDR3 is TGCGCCAGCAGCTTTTCACCACAAGAGACCCAGTACTTC. Protein product: CASSFSPQETQYF.

This rearrangement joins TRBV29-1 to TRBJ2-5; unclear D gene. The germline V and J ends were trimmed by 1 base and 5 bases, with 5 bases remaining between them. Germline V gene sequence: CDR1 SQVTM, CDR2 ANQGSEA. The CDR3 loop spans 11 amino acids. The DNA of the CDR3 is TGCAGCGTTGAAGTTATGGAGACCCAGTACTTC. Translation: CSVEVMETQYF.

The rearrangement joins TRBV28 to TRBJ2-7; 7 bases agree with TRBD2. Germline V CDR1 and CDR2: MDHEN, SYDVKM. Losses at the gene ends were 6 bases for V and 2 bases for J; bases not matched to a gene: 13. The CDR3 spans 16 residues. The CDR3, as DNA: TGTGCCAGCAGATCGCCTTCAGCGGGGAAAACCTACGAGCAGTACTTC. This encodes CASRSPSAGKTYEQYF.

This chain connects TRBV4-1 to TRBJ1-1, with D perhaps TRBD1 (6 bases). The CDR3 extends over 18 amino acids. V dropped 2 bases and J dropped 1 base, with 20 bases sitting between them. Germline-derived CDR1 and CDR2 are MGHRA and YSYEKL. The CDR3 sequence: CASSQPRTARMQNTEAFF. In DNA, the CDR3 is TGCGCCAGCAGCCAACCCCGGACAGCCAGGATGCAGAACACTGAAGCTTTCTTT.

The CDR3, as DNA: TGTGCCAGCAGTTTACTCCCCCGAAATGGCTACACCTTC. Residues: CASSLLPRNGYTF. This chain connects TRBV28 to TRBJ1-2; D remains unclear. V lost 2 bases, J lost 6 bases, and 10 bases lay in between. CDR1 and CDR2 (germline): MDHEN, SYDVKM. This CDR3 region has 13 residues.

The chain employs TRBV6-6 and TRBJ1-2; 9 bases fit TRBD1. The CDR3 loop spans 15 amino acids. Trimming at V came to 2 bases and at J to 6 bases, leaving 7 bases not matched to a gene. Germline lookup yields CDR1 MNHNY and CDR2 SVGAGI (reference sequence). DNA of the CDR3: TGTGCCAGCAGTTACAAGACGGACAGGGGTAATGGCTACACCTTC. Encoded protein: CASSYKTDRGNGYTF.

The gene calls are TRBV2 and TRBJ1-3; 10 nucleotides match TRBD1. CDR1 SNHLY and CDR2 FYNNEI come from the germline V gene. This CDR3 contains 16 residues. V lost 6 bases to trimming and J lost 4 bases; unmatched junction nucleotides: 9. As DNA, the CDR3 is TGTGCCAGCAGCTACTCCGGGACAGGGGTCGGAAACACCATATATTTT. This sequence encodes CASSYSGTGVGNTIYF.

DNA for the CDR3: TGCGCCAGCAGCCAAGGGGGCGGGAACCTTTACAATGAGCAGTTCTTC. It specifies CASSQGGGNLYNEQFF. The rearrangement joins TRBV4-1 to TRBJ2-1; TRBD2 is a possible D gene (6 bases). There are 16 residues in the CDR3. Germline CDR1 is MGHRA and CDR2 is YSYEKL. The V gene lost 1 base and the J gene lost 4 bases, with 14 bases spanning the gap.

The V and J genes are TRBV29-1 and TRBJ2-1, with no clear D. V lost 3 bases and J 8 bases, leaving 2 bases between the germline ends. This CDR3 has 9 residues. CDR1 SQVTM and CDR2 ANQGSEA come from the germline V gene. CDR3 coding DNA: TGCAGCGTTGAGTATGAGCAGTTCTTC. Its translation is CSVEYEQFF.

V gene TRBV10-3 combines with J gene TRBJ2-1; D is uncertain. The germline V and J ends were trimmed by 0 bases and 0 bases, with 9 bases remaining between them. The CDR3 consists of 16 residues. The V gene's germline CDR1 is ENHRY and CDR2 SYGVKD. The CDR3 sequence: CAISESGSSSYNEQFF. In nucleotides, the CDR3 is TGTGCCATCAGTGAGTCGGGATCTAGCTCCTACAATGAGCAGTTCTTC.

The rearrangement joins TRBV7-9 to TRBJ2-1; D gene unclear. The length of the CDR3 is 16 residues. Germline V gene lookup returns CDR1 SEHNR and CDR2 FQNEAQ (reference sequence). Trimming stripped 1 base from V and 9 bases from J, with 19 bases between. For the CDR3, the DNA is TGTGCCAGCAGCTTAGATGTTCGGCCCCGTGTTGGTGAGCAGTTCTTC. This codes for CASSLDVRPRVGEQFF.

The chain employs TRBV5-1 and TRBJ2-5; 7 bases agree with TRBD1. CDR1 and CDR2 from the germline V gene are SGHRS and YFSETQ. V shed 5 bases and J 5 bases; nucleotides not matched to a gene: 6. The CDR3 extends over 13 amino acids. CDR3 bases: TGCGCCAGCAGACCGACAGGGACGGAGACCCAGTACTTC. It specifies CASRPTGTETQYF. Full variable domain (remainder filled in from reference TRBV5-1 and TRBJ2-5): KAGVTQTPRYLIKTRGQQVTLSCSPISGHRSVSWYQQTPGQGLQFLFEYFSETQRNKGNFPGRFSGRQFSNSRSEMNVSTLELGDSALYLCASRPTGTETQYFGPGTRLLVL.

V is TRBV5-6 and J is TRBJ1-4; D unclear. The CDR3 covers 15 residues. The ends were cut back, 2 bases at V and 2 bases at J, with 10 bases in the middle. CDR1 SGHDT and CDR2 YYEEEE come from the germline V gene. CDR3 sequence reads: CASSLHGPTNEKLFF. DNA for the CDR3: TGTGCCAGCAGCTTACACGGGCCCACTAATGAAAAACTGTTTTTT.